The present entry profiles one T cell receptor beta chain with its context. Its matching antigen is unknown. As to treatment: approximately 18 received Ad26.COV2.S at low or high dose, single or two shots; several received placebo; per-sample allocation not given. Day 63 following the first vaccine or placebo injection was when the samples were taken. CDR3 length: 13 amino acids. V gave up 5 bases and J gave up 4 bases, with 9 bases separating them. Germline CDR1 SNHLY, CDR2 FYNNEI. This specimen belongs to a study of Ad26.COV2.S vaccination and SARS-CoV-2 variants. General study points: Reportedly, spike-specific CD8+ and CD4+ T cell responses achieved substantial breadth once vaccination had taken place. Analyses that measured TCR breadth and depth may have underestimated total T cell responses. Placebo recipients and vaccine recipients were similar in non-spike TCR breadth.

The assay was immunoSEQ multiplex PCR, and TCRdb's table has in-frame clones only and misses some. Found here are fewer than 600,000 clones, nearly 90% of them singletons; the top ten hold around 1.8%. The chain has TRBV2 and TRBJ1-3; D uncertain. This TCR derives from a person between 18 and 65 years old who received the Ad26.COV2.S COVID-19 vaccine or a placebo. Sequenced material: peripheral blood, taken in a trial of Ad26.COV2.S vaccine versus placebo. CDR3 sequence: CASSFRAGNTIYF. The CDR3 nucleotides read TGTGCCAGCAGTTTCCGGGCGGGAAACACCATATATTTT.